This T cell receptor (beta chain) comes out of a study of regulatory T cells in long-lasting Graves disease. Study outcomes and limitations: Blood alone, not thyroid tissue, was studied.

Investigators prepared the TCR beta libraries by applying iRepertoire HTBI primers and Arm-PCR of CDR3 regions. TCRdb re-analysed the multiplex PCR reads in MiXCR, keeping a single row per CDR3 protein. Here the sample spans approximately 210,000 distinct CDR3 sequences, about a sixth being singletons. Germline CDR1 KGHDR, CDR2 SFDVKD. This CDR3 region has 12 residues. The ends were cut back, 9 bases at V and 4 bases at J, with 8 bases in the middle. There are many counts of this clonotype. The antigen remains undetermined. Documented time point: newly diagnosed GD, antithyroid drugs for less than 3 months. RNA extracted from PBMCs served as the sequencing template. It was an endocrinology department in Xi'an, China, that provided the patients.

The sequence was collected from a female donor with Graves disease. This chain joins TRBV24-1 and TRBJ2-2; no definite D call. The material sequenced was peripheral blood mononuclear cells (PBMCs), taken at new diagnosis, from a patient treated with antithyroid drugs. CDR3 nucleotides: TGTGCCACCGGAGTGGGCACCGGGGAGCTGTTTTTT. This sequence encodes CATGVGTGELFF.